One sample yielded the 19 T cell receptor beta chains listed below, sequenced in a study of cytomegalovirus exposure and HLA in healthy donors. The PCR made use of 60 Vbeta and 13 Jbeta primers. Sequencing used immunoSEQ multiplex PCR; TCRdb keeps in-frame clones, though not all of them. In the table there are over 100,000 clones, roughly 74% of which are singletons. The specimen sequenced was PBMCs. These receptors were collected from a man between 35 and 55 years old in good health and CMV-seropositive.

This chain uses TRBV5-5 with TRBJ1-2; 11 positions match TRBD1. After removal of 0 bases from V and 8 bases from J, the junction contained 6 bases not matched to a gene. Germline lookup yields CDR1 SGHKS and CDR2 YYEKEE (reference sequence). The length of the CDR3 is 15 residues. Written as DNA, the CDR3 is TGTGCCAGCAGCTTGGGAGGACAGGGGGCATGGGGCTACACCTTC. It is translated as CASSLGGQGAWGYTF.

The V and J genes are TRBV28 and TRBJ2-7, with 10 bases fitting TRBD2. The CDR3 covers 16 residues. Germline V gives CDR1 MDHEN, CDR2 SYDVKM. V gave up 4 bases and J gave up 3 bases; unmatched junction bases: 9. The CDR3 here is CASSSSLAGVVYEQYF. DNA of the CDR3: TGTGCCAGCAGTTCCTCTCTAGCGGGAGTGGTCTACGAGCAGTACTTC.

The CDR3 sequence is CASSFGGSSYEQYF. In nucleotides, the CDR3 is TGTGCCAGTAGCTTCGGCGGAAGCTCCTACGAGCAGTACTTC. The gene calls are TRBV19 and TRBJ2-7; D is ambiguous. This CDR3 comprises 14 residues. Trimming removed 6 bases from V and 0 bases from J, with 12 bases in between. The germline V gene has CDR1 LNHDA and CDR2 SQIVND (reference sequence).

This clone was found a few times. The V gene is TRBV6-5, the J gene TRBJ1-2, with 10 positions matching TRBD1. This CDR3 contains 14 residues. CDR1 and CDR2 from the germline V gene are MNHEY and SVGAGI. V lost 5 bases, J lost 7 bases, and 7 bases stayed unmatched. As DNA, the CDR3 is TGTGCCAGCAGTCTCCGGGACAGGGGTTTTGGCTACACCTTC. Translating gives CASSLRDRGFGYTF.

The chain carries TRBV19 and TRBJ2-2, with D tentatively TRBD2 (6 bases). CDR1 and CDR2 (germline): LNHDA, SQIVND (reference sequence). Trimming took off 11 bases at V and 9 bases at J, with 19 bases between the two ends. This CDR3 comprises 13 residues. CDR3: CACTGTRNWELFF. The CDR3 nucleotides are TGTGCCTGCACCGGGACTCGAAATTGGGAGCTGTTTTTT.

This chain connects TRBV15 to TRBJ1-2, with D possibly TRBD1 on 5 matching bases. The CDR3 runs 16 residues. Germline-derived CDR1 and CDR2 are LNHNV and YYDKDF (reference sequence). With 1 base removed from V and 7 bases from J, the gap between germline ends came to 19 bases. This chain's CDR3 is CATSRADKTANGGYTF. The CDR3 DNA reads TGTGCCACCAGCAGAGCGGACAAGACAGCCAACGGTGGCTACACCTTC.

V usage is TRBV7-2 and J usage is TRBJ1-4; D might be TRBD1 (5 bases). The CDR3 is 14 amino acids. Trimming stripped 5 bases from V and 0 bases from J, with 7 bases between. Germline-derived CDR1 and CDR2 are SGHTA and FQGNSA. CDR3 region: CASSPGTTNEKLFF. The CDR3 coding sequence is TGTGCCAGCAGCCCAGGGACAACTAATGAAAAACTGTTTTTT.

Here the CDR3 DNA reads TGTGCCAGCTCACCGGCAGGGGTGGCGAACACTGAAGCTTTCTTT. Translating gives CASSPAGVANTEAFF. This rearrangement joins TRBV18 to TRBJ1-1; maybe TRBD1 (6 bases). Deletions cut 3 bases from V and 1 base from J, with 12 bases between. The CDR3 sequence is 15 residues long. Germline assignment: CDR1 KGHSH and CDR2 LQKENI.

The rearrangement joins TRBV6-6 to TRBJ2-2, with a weak D call TRBD1 (6 bases). Between the trimmed V and J ends, which lost 5 bases and 8 bases, there was a span of 21 bases. CDR1 is MNHNY, CDR2 SVGAGI, per germline (reference sequence). This CDR3 is built from 16 residues. As DNA, the CDR3 is TGTGCCAGCAGTCCTTTGGGGACACGCTTTACGGGGGAGCTGTTTTTT. It translates to CASSPLGTRFTGELFF.

This chain links TRBV15 with TRBJ2-4, with 9 nucleotides matching TRBD2. The CDR3 spans 14 residues. The trim removed 5 bases at V and 1 base at J, leaving 0 bases unmatched. Germline V gene data show CDR1 as LNHNV and CDR2 as YYDKDF (reference sequence). CDR3 in DNA: TGTGCCACCAGCGCGGGAGGGGCCAAAAACATTCAGTACTTC. This translates into CATSAGGAKNIQYF.

The V and J genes are TRBV30 and TRBJ2-1, with D possibly being TRBD2 (6 bases). CDR1 is GTSNPN, CDR2 SVGIG, per germline (reference sequence). Trimming cost V 2 bases and J 4 bases, with 21 bases left between them. This CDR3 has 17 amino acids. This CDR3 is CAWSILAGEVLYNEQFF. The CDR3 region has the DNA TGTGCCTGGAGTATTCTAGCCGGGGAGGTACTTTACAATGAGCAGTTCTTC.

The chain uses TRBV4-2 and TRBJ2-1; 8 bases fit TRBD2. This CDR3 has 17 residues. Germline trimming cut 0 bases from V and 2 bases from J; bases unmatched to any gene: 6. Per germline, CDR1 LGHNA and CDR2 YNFKEQ. CDR3 nucleotides: TGTGCCAGCAGCCAAGATAGGCGGGGGGACACCTACAATGAGCAGTTCTTC. This sequence encodes CASSQDRRGDTYNEQFF.

The chain joins TRBV19 to TRBJ1-6, with 7 positions matching TRBD1. The CDR3 runs to 18 residues. The germline CDR1 and CDR2 sequences are LNHDA and SQIVND (reference sequence). The ends lost 3 bases at V and 0 bases at J; junction bases unmatched: 8. The CDR3 sequence is CASSILPGQSSYNSPLHF. CDR3 coding DNA: TGTGCCAGTAGTATTCTCCCGGGACAGAGCTCCTATAATTCACCCCTCCACTTT.

The chain has TRBV5-1 and TRBJ2-5; 7 nucleotides align to TRBD1. The J call could be wrong; TRBJ2-7 is a better fit for the DNA end. Germline values: CDR1 SGHRS, CDR2 YFSETQ. The CDR3 consists of 15 residues. This chain's CDR3 is CASSLGPGTAYEQYF. DNA of the CDR3: TGCGCCAGCAGCTTGGGTCCTGGGACAGCCTACGAGCAGTACTTC.

This clone was counted a few times. This chain uses TRBV28 with TRBJ2-3, with D uncertain. Germline CDR1 and CDR2: MDHEN and SYDVKM. Trimming took off 3 bases at V and 1 base at J, with 8 bases between the two ends. CDR3 length: 14 residues. For the CDR3, the DNA is TGTGCCAGCAGTTTGCAGGTGGGCACAGATACGCAGTATTTT. This codes for CASSLQVGTDTQYF.

The chain combines TRBV20-1 with TRBJ1-1, with D perhaps TRBD1 (6 bases). The CDR3 is 11 residues long. From germline, CDR1 is DFQATT and CDR2 SNEGSKA (reference sequence). Deletions cut 5 bases from V and 7 bases from J, with 11 bases between. CDR3 nucleotides: TGCAGTGCTCGGACAGCACTTGAAGCTTTCTTT. As protein: CSARTALEAFF.

The rearrangement joins TRBV14 to TRBJ2-5; 9 bases match TRBD1. CDR1 SGHDN and CDR2 FVKESK come from the germline V gene. The V gene end was trimmed by 1 base and the J gene end by 7 bases; junction bases not matched to a gene: 13. This CDR3 is 17 amino acids long. The CDR3 nucleotides read TGTGCCAGCAGCCAAGCTAGGGACAGGGTTAGGGTGGGGACCCAGTACTTC. Amino acids: CASSQARDRVRVGTQYF.

In this sample, this clone turned up a few times. The CDR3 sequence: CASRKQGLNEQYF. In nucleotides, the CDR3 is TGTGCCAGCAGGAAACAGGGGTTAAACGAGCAGTACTTC. The chain couples TRBV2 to TRBJ2-7; 7 bases are a match to TRBD1. The germline V gene encodes CDR1 SNHLY and CDR2 FYNNEI. V was clipped by 6 bases and J by 5 bases; unmatched bases: 7. This CDR3 contains 13 residues.

The chain uses TRBV12-5 and TRBJ2-1, with D perhaps matching TRBD1 (6 bases). The CDR3 totals 16 residues. V dropped 0 bases and J dropped 2 bases, with 11 bases sitting between them. Per germline, CDR1 LGHNT and CDR2 FRNRAP. The CDR3 loop reads CASGLVQGHTYNEQFF. The CDR3, as DNA: TGTGCTAGTGGTTTGGTGCAGGGACATACCTACAATGAGCAGTTCTTC.